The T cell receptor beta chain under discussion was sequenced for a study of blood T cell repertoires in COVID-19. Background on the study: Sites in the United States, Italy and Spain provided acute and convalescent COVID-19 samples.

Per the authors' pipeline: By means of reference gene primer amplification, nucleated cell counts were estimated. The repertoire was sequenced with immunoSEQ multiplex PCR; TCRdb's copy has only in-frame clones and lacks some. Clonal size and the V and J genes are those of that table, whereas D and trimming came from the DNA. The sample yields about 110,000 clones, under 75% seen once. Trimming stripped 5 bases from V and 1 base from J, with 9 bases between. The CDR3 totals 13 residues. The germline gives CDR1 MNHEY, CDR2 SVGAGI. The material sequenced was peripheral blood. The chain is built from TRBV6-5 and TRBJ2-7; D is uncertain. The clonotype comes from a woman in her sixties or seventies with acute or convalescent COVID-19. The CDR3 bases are TGTGCCAGCAGTAGAGACGGGTCCTACGAGCAGTACTTC. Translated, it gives CASSRDGSYEQYF.